Here is one T cell receptor (beta chain) with its context. These data come from a study of CD8 T cells in ankylosing spondylitis. Generation of TCR beta libraries employed quantitative 5'-RACE incorporating molecular barcodes. Each CDR3 protein is one row after TCRdb ran MiXCR on the 5' RACE reads. The table records under 300,000 distinct CDR3 sequences, 10% of them present only once. The CDR3 extends over 13 amino acids. Trimming shortened V by 8 bases and J by 1 base, and 10 bases separated the two germline ends. Looked up from germline, CDR1 is SNHLY and CDR2 is FYNNEI. The J gene is TRBJ2-3, the V gene TRBV2, with D possibly being TRBD2 (6 bases). The sequencing input was blood, either unsorted or a sorted T cell fraction (not recorded which). The TCR originated in a male donor with ankylosing spondylitis or in good health (not recorded which). The CDR3 spells CASCPGGTDTQYF. In DNA form, the CDR3 reads TGTGCCAGCTGTCCGGGGGGCACAGATACGCAGTATTTT.